This T cell receptor beta chain was sequenced during a study of blood T cells in healthy people across ages. Next came a second PCR, run for about 7 to 12 cycles, which used a sample-barcoded 5' primer along with a J-beta primer mix. In TCRdb, the 5' RACE reads were re-called with MiXCR into one record per CDR3 protein. The table lists over a million distinct CDR3 sequences, 45% to 70% of them singletons. This clonotype was seen only once. One end of the junction is discordant with germline, which a read error may explain. The length of the CDR3 is 17 residues. The germline V gene has CDR1 MNHEY and CDR2 SVGAGI.

The material sequenced was blood. This clonotype originated in a man in his late teens or twenties in good health. This sequence joins TRBV6-5 and TRBJ1-2; D is unclear. The CDR3 DNA reads as TGTGCCAGCAGTTACTCGATCCCCTTTCTCTCTAACTATGGCTATACCTTC. Residues: CASSYSIPFLSNYGYTF.